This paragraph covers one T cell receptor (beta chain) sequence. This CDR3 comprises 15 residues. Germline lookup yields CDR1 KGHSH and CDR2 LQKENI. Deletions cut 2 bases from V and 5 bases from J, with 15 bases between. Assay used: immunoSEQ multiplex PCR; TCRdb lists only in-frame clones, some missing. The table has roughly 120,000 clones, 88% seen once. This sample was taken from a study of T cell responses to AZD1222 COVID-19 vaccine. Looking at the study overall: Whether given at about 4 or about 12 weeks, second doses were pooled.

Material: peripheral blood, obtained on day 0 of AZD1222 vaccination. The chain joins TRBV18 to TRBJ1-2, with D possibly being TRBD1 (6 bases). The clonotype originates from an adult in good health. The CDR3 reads CASSPEGDIGYGYTF. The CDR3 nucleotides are TGTGCCAGCTCACCAGAGGGGGATATTGGTTATGGCTACACCTTC.